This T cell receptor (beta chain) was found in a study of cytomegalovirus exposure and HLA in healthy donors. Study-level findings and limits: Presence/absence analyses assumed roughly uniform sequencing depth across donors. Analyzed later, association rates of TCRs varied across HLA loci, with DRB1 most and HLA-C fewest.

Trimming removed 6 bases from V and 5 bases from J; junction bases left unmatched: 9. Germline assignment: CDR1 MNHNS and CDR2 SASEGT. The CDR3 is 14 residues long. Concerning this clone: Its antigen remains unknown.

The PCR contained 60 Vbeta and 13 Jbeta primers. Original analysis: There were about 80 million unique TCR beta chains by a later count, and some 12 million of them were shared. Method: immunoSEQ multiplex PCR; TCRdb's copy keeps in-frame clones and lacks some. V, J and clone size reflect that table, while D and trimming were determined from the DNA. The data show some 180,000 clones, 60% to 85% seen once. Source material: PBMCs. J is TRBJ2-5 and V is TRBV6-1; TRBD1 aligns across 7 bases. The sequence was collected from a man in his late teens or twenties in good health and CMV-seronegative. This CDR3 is CASRGDSSQETQYF. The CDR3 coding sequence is TGTGCCAGCAGAGGGGACAGCTCCCAGGAGACCCAGTACTTC.